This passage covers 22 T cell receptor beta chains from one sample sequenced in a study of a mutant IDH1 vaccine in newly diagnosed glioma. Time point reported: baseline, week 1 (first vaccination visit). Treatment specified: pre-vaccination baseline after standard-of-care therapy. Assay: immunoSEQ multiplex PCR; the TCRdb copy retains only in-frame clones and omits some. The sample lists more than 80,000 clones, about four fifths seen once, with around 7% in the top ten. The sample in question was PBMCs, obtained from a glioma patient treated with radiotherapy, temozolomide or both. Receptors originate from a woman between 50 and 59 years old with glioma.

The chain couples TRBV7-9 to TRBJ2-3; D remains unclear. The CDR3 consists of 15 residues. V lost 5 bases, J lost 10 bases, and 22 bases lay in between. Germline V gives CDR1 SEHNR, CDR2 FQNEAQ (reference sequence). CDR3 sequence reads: CASSQDFTPIISQYF. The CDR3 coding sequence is TGTGCCAGCAGCCAAGATTTTACCCCCATAATATCGCAGTATTTT.

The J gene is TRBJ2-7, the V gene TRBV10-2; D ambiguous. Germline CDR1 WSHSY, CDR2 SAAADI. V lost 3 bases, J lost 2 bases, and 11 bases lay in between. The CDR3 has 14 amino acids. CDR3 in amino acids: CASSDRQIPYEQYF. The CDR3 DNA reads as TGCGCCAGCAGTGACAGACAAATTCCCTACGAGCAGTACTTC.

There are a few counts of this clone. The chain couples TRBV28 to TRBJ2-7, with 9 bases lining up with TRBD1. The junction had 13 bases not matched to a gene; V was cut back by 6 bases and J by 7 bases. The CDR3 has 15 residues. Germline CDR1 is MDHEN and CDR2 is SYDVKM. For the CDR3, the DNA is TGTGCCAGCAGCGCTCCGGGACAGGGAATCGGAGAGCAGTACTTC. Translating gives CASSAPGQGIGEQYF.

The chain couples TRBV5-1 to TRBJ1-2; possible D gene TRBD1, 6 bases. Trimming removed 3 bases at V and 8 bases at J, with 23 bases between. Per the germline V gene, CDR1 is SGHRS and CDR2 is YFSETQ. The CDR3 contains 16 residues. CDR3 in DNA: TGCGCCAGCAGCTCCAGGGGCAGTGAGGGGATTTCGGGCTACACCTTC. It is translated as CASSSRGSEGISGYTF. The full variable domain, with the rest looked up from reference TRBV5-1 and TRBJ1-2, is KAGVTQTPRYLIKTRGQQVTLSCSPISGHRSVSWYQQTPGQGLQFLFEYFSETQRNKGNFPGRFSGRQFSNSRSEMNVSTLELGDSALYLCASSSRGSEGISGYTFGSGTRLTVV.

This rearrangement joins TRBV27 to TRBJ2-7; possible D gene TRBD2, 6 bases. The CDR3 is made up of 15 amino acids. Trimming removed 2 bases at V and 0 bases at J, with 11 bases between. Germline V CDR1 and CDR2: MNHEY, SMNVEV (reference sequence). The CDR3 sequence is CASSLQAGSSYEQYF. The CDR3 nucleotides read TGTGCCAGCAGTTTACAGGCGGGGAGCTCCTACGAGCAGTACTTC.

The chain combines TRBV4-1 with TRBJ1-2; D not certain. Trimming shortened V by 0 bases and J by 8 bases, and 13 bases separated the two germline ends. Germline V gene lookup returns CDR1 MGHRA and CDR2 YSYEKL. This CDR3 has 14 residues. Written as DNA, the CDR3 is TGCGCCAGCAGCCAAGACAAATCTGGAAGAGGCTACACCTTC. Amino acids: CASSQDKSGRGYTF.

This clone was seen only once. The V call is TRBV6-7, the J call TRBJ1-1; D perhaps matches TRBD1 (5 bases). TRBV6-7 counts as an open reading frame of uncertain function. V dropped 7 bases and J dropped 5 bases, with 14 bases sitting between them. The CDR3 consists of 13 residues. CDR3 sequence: CASTLFRTTEAFF. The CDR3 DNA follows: TGTGCCAGCACCCTCTTCAGGACAACTGAAGCTTTCTTT.

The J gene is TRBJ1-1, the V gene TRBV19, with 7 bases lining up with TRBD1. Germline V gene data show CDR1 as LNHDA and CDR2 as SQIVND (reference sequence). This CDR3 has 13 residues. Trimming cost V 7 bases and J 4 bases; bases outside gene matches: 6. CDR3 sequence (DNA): TGTGCCAGTACCGTGACAGGGATCACTGAAGCTTTCTTT. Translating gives CASTVTGITEAFF.

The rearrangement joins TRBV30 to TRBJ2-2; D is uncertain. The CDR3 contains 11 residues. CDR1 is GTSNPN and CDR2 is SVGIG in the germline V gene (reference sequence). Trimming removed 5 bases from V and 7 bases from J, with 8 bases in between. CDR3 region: CAWGSYGELFF. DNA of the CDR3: TGTGCCTGGGGTTCTTACGGGGAGCTGTTTTTT.

This chain's CDR3 is CASSKGGADQPQHF. For the CDR3, the DNA is TGCGCCAGCAGCAAAGGGGGGGCAGATCAGCCCCAGCATTTT. The chain carries TRBV5-1 and TRBJ1-5, with a weak D call TRBD1 (6 bases). Trimming took 4 bases from V and 5 from J, leaving 13 bases between them. The CDR3 is 14 residues long. Germline CDR1 SGHRS, CDR2 YFSETQ.

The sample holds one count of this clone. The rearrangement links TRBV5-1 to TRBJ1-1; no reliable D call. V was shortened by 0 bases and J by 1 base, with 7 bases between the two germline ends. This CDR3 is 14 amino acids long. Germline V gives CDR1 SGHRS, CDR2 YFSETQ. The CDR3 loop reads CASSLGTSNTEAFF. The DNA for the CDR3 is TGCGCCAGCAGCTTGGGAACATCGAACACTGAAGCTTTCTTT.

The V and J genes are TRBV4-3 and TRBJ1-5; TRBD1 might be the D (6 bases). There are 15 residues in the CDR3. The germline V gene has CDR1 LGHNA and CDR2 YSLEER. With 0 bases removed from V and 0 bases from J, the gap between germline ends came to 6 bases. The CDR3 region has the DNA TGCGCCAGCAGCCAAGACAGGGGTAGCAATCAGCCCCAGCATTTT. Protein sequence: CASSQDRGSNQPQHF.

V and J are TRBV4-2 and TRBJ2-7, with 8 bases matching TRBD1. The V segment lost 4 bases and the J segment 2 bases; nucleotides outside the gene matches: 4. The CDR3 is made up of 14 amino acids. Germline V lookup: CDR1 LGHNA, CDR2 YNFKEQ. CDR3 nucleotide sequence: TGTGCCAGCAGCCCCCGACAGGGGACCTACGAGCAGTACTTC. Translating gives CASSPRQGTYEQYF.

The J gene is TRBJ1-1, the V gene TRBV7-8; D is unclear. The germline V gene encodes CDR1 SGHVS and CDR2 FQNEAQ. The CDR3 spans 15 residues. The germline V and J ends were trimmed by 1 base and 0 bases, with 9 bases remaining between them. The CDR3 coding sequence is TGTGCCAGCAGCTTAGAGCTGAACATGAACACTGAAGCTTTCTTT. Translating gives CASSLELNMNTEAFF.

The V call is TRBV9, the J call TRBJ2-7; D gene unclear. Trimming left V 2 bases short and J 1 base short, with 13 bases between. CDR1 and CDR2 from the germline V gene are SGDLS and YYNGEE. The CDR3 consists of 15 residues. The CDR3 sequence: CASSVRTEISYEQYF. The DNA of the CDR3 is TGTGCCAGCAGCGTTCGAACAGAAATTTCCTACGAGCAGTACTTC.

Here the CDR3 DNA reads TGCAGCGTTGAAGAAGGGATGTCAGTTTACAATGAGCAGTTCTTC. Translating it yields CSVEEGMSVYNEQFF. J is TRBJ2-1 and V is TRBV29-1; D is unclear. The CDR3 sequence is 15 residues long. From germline, CDR1 is SQVTM and CDR2 ANQGSEA. Trimming pared 0 bases from V and 4 bases from J, leaving 13 bases between.

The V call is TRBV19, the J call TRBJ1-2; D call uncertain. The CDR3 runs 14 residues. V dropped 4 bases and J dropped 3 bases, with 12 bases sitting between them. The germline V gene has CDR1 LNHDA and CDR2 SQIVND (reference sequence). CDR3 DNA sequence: TGTGCCAGTAGTAGAGGATATGGGGACTATGGCTACACCTTC. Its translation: CASSRGYGDYGYTF. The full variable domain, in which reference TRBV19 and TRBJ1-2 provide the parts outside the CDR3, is DGGITQSPKYLFRKEGQNVTLSCEQNLNHDAMYWYRQDPGQGLRLIYYSQIVNDFQKGDIAEGYSVSREKKESFPLTVTSAQKNPTAFYLCASSRGYGDYGYTFGSGTRLTVV.

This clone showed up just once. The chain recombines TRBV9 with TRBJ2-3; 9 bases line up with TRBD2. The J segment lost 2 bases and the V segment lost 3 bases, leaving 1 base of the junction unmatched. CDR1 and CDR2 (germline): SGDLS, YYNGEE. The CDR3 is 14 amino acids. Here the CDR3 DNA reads TGTGCCAGCAGCGAGCGGGGGGACACAGATACGCAGTATTTT. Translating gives CASSERGDTDTQYF.

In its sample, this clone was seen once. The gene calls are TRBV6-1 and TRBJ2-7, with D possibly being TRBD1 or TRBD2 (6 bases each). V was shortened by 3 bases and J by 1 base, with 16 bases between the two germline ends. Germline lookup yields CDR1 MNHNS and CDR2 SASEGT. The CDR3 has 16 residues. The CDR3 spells CASSELGGTISYEQYF. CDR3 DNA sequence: TGTGCCAGCAGTGAGCTAGGAGGGACAATTTCCTACGAGCAGTACTTC.

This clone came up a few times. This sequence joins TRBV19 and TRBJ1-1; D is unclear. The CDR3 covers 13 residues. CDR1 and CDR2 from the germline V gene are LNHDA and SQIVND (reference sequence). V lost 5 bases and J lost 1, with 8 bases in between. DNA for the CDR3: TGTGCCAGTAGTCCGGGAGAGAACACTGAAGCTTTCTTT. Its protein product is CASSPGENTEAFF.

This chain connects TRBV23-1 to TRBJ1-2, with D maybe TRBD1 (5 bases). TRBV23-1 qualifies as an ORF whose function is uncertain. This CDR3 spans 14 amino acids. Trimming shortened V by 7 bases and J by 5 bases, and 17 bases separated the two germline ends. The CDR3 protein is CASTPVRDQYGYTF. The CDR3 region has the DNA TGCGCCAGCACACCAGTCCGGGACCAGTATGGCTACACCTTC.

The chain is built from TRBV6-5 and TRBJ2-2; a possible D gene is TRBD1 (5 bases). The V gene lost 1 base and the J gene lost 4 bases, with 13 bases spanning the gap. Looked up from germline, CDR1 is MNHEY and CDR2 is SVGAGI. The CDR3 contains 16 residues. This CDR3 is CASSYLGPRGTGELFF. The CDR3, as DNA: TGTGCCAGCAGTTACTTGGGGCCCCGTGGCACCGGGGAGCTGTTTTTT.